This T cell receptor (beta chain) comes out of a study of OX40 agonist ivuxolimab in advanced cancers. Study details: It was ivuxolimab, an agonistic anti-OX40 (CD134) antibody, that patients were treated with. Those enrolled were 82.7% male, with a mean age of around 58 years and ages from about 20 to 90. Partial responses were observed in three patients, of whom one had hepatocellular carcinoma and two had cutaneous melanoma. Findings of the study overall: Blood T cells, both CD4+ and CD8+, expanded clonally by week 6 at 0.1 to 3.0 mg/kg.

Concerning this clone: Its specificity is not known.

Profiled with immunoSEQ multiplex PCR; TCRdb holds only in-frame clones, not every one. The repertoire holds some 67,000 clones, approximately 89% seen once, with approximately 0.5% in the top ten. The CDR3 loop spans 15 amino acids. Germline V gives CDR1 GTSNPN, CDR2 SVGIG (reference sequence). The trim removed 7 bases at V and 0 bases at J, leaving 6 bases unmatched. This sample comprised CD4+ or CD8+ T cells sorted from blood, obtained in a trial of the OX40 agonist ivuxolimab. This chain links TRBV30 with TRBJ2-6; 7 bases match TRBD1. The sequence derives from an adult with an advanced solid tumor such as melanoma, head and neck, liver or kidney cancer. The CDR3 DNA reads TGTGCCTTCTTACAGGGGAGCTCTGGGGCCAACGTCCTGACTTTC. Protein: CAFLQGSSGANVLTF.